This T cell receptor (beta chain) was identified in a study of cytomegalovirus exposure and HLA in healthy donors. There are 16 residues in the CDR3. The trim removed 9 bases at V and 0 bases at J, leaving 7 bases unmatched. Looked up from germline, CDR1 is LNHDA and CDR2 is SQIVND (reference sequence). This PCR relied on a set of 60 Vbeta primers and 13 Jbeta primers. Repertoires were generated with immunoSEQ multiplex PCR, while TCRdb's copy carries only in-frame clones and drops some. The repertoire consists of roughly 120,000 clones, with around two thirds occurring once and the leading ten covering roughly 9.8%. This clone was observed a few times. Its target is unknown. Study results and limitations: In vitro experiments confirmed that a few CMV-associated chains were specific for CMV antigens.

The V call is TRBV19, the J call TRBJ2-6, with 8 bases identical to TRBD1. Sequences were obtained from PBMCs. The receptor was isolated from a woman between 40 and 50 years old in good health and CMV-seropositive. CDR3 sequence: CASGGTGFSGANVLTF. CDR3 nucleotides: TGTGCCAGCGGAGGGACAGGCTTCTCTGGGGCCAACGTCCTGACTTTC.